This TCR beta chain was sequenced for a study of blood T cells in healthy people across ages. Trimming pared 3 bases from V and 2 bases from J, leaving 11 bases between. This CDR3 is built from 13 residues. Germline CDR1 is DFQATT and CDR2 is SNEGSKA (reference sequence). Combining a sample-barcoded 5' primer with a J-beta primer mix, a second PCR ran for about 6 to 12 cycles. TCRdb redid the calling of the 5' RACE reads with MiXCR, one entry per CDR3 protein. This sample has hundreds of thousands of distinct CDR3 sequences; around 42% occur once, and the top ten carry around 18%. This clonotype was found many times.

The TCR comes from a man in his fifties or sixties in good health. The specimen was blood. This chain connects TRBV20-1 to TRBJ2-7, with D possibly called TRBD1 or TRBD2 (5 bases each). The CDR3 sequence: CSARPGTTYEQYF. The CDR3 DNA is TGCAGTGCTAGGCCAGGGACCACCTACGAGCAGTACTTC.